This entry is about one TCR beta chain. Its antigen remains unidentified. The junction shows a germline mismatch at one end, possibly a read error. These data come from a study of post-analysis software for immune sequencing data. Study-wide background: The cohort encompassed relapsing-remitting, secondary progressive and progressive-relapsing multiple sclerosis disease courses. Notes on the study in general: Those with multiple sclerosis, the patient group, showed significantly lower normalized Chao1 diversity than controls. There were roughly five TRBV segments more frequent in patients than controls, and TRBV5-6, TRBV5-1 and TRBV20-1 were among them.

Germline loops: CDR1 SGHTA, CDR2 FQGNSA. The CDR3 is made up of 16 amino acids. Carried by the TCR beta cDNA libraries were unique molecular identifiers. Yield was some 540,000 cDNA molecules from around 1 to 9.1 million T cells. One entry per CDR3 protein, called by TCRdb with MiXCR from the PCR reads. The repertoire holds about 540,000 distinct CDR3 sequences, with 34% as singletons. The receptor comes from a girl between 2 and 17 years old with multiple sclerosis. Sequenced input: blood. The chain recombines TRBV7-2 with TRBJ2-6, with D perhaps matching TRBD1 (5 bases). The CDR3 protein is CASSLVGSAGANVPTF. The CDR3 DNA is TGTGCCAGCAGCTTGGTGGGGTCCGCTGGGGCCAACGTCCCGACTTTC.